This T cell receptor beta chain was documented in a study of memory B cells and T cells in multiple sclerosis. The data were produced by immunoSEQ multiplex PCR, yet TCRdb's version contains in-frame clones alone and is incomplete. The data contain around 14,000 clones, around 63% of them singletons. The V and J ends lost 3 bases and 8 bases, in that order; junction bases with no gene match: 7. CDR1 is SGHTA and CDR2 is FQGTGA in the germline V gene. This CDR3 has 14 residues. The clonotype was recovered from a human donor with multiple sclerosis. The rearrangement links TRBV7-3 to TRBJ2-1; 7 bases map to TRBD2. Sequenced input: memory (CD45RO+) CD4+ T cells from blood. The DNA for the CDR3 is TGTGCCAGCAGCTTTTTGGGAGGGCCGGATGAGCAGTTCTTC. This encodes CASSFLGGPDEQFF.